This T cell receptor (beta chain) was sequenced during a study of T cell responses to AZD1222 COVID-19 vaccine. In germline, CDR1 is MNHEY, CDR2 SMNVEV (reference sequence). Deletions cut 4 bases from V and 2 bases from J, with 14 bases between. The CDR3 length is 15 residues. Generated by immunoSEQ multiplex PCR, the TCRdb table keeps only in-frame clones and is missing some. This sample has 160,000 or so clones, with 94% found just once. V is TRBV27 and J is TRBJ1-2, with D hard to call. The sequence came from an adult who received the AZD1222 COVID-19 vaccine. This specimen consisted of peripheral blood, obtained 28 days after the second AZD1222 dose. CDR3 bases: TGTGCCAGCAGTTCCCTTTTGGACTGGAACTATGGCTACACCTTC. Protein product: CASSSLLDWNYGYTF.